Listed below are T cell receptor beta chains from one sample, sequenced in a study of vaccination and CD4 T cells after COVID-19. TCRdb reanalysed the PCR reads using MiXCR and keeps one entry per CDR3 protein. Of about 18,000 distinct CDR3 sequences detected, approximately 62% appear once; the ten largest clones hold around 1.1%. The sequencing here drew on CD4+ T cells from blood, taken after SARS-CoV-2 vaccination. These receptors all stem from a human donor who had recovered from COVID-19. Each CDR3 is given with its conserved first and last residue. Each record gives: clone size, V gene, D gene, J gene, CDR3 DNA, CDR3 protein. D genes are given only for firm matches. Clone size is not always given. Where it is, it says once, few, many or a class for expanded clones.

clone_size: .
v_call: TRBV7-2
d_call: TRBD1
j_call: TRBJ2-7
cdr3_nt: TGTGCCAGCAGCTCCGGGACAGGGGGCTTTAGTGAGCAGTACTTC
cdr3_aa: CASSSGTGGFSEQYF

clone_size: few
v_call: TRBV25-1
d_call: TRBD1
j_call: TRBJ2-7
cdr3_nt: TGTGCCAGCTCAGCCGGAAACAGGGGGGACTACGAGCAGTACTTC
cdr3_aa: CASSAGNRGDYEQYF

clone_size: .
v_call: TRBV7-9
d_call: .
j_call: TRBJ2-5
cdr3_nt: TGTGCCAGCAGCTTAGGTTGGCGCGAAGAGACCCAGTACTTC
cdr3_aa: CASSLGWREETQYF

clone_size: .
v_call: TRBV5-6
d_call: .
j_call: TRBJ1-2
cdr3_nt: TGTGCCAGCGCACCCCCGCAGGGCGGCGGCTACACCTTC
cdr3_aa: CASAPPQGGGYTF

clone_size: .
v_call: TRBV3-1
d_call: TRBD2
j_call: TRBJ2-1
cdr3_nt: TGTGCCAGCAGCCATGGACTAGCGGCCTACAATGAGCAGTTCTTC
cdr3_aa: CASSHGLAAYNEQFF

clone_size: .
v_call: TRBV29-1
d_call: .
j_call: TRBJ2-6
cdr3_nt: TGCAGCGTCCTAGAATCTGGGGCCAACGTCCTGACTTTC
cdr3_aa: CSVLESGANVLTF

clone_size: few
v_call: TRBV24-1
d_call: TRBD1
j_call: TRBJ1-4
cdr3_nt: TGTGCCACCAGTGACCCTACAGGGGCCGCCTGCGGTGGACTGTTTTTT
cdr3_aa: CATSDPTGAACGGLFF

clone_size: .
v_call: TRBV7-9
d_call: TRBD1
j_call: TRBJ1-2
cdr3_nt: TGTGCCAGCAGCTCACGACAGGGCTTGGCCTATGGCTACACCTTC
cdr3_aa: CASSSRQGLAYGYTF

clone_size: few
v_call: TRBV20-1
d_call: TRBD1
j_call: TRBJ1-6
cdr3_nt: TGCAGTGCTAAAATGCTCGGGACAGGGAATTCACCCCTCCACTTT
cdr3_aa: CSAKMLGTGNSPLHF

clone_size: .
v_call: TRBV27
d_call: .
j_call: TRBJ1-3
cdr3_nt: TGTGCCAGCAGCCGGGATCCGCGAAACACCATATATTTT
cdr3_aa: CASSRDPRNTIYF

clone_size: .
v_call: TRBV5-1
d_call: .
j_call: TRBJ2-7
cdr3_nt: TGCGCCAGCAGCTTGGTGGGGTACGGGACCATCTACGAGCAGTACTTC
cdr3_aa: CASSLVGYGTIYEQYF

clone_size: .
v_call: TRBV7-6
d_call: .
j_call: TRBJ2-3
cdr3_nt: TGTGCCAGCAGCTTTTCAGGACTGCGTCCCGATACGCAGTATTTT
cdr3_aa: CASSFSGLRPDTQYF

clone_size: few
v_call: TRBV4-1
d_call: .
j_call: TRBJ1-5
cdr3_nt: TGCGCCAGCACAGCAAGGCAGACTAACTTTGAGCCCCAGCATTTT
cdr3_aa: CASTARQTNFEPQHF

clone_size: .
v_call: TRBV15
d_call: TRBD2
j_call: TRBJ2-7
cdr3_nt: TGTGCCACTCGCAGAGGTGCGGGGGGGCCGGAGGAGCAGTACTTC
cdr3_aa: CATRRGAGGPEEQYF

clone_size: .
v_call: TRBV5-4
d_call: .
j_call: TRBJ1-3
cdr3_nt: TGTGCCAGCAGCTTGGCGGAAGGGGCTGGAAACACCATATATTTT
cdr3_aa: CASSLAEGAGNTIYF

clone_size: few
v_call: TRBV11-2
d_call: TRBD1
j_call: TRBJ2-3
cdr3_nt: TGTGCCAGCAGCCCGCGACAGGGCCCCACAGATACGCAGTATTTT
cdr3_aa: CASSPRQGPTDTQYF

clone_size: .
v_call: TRBV10-3
d_call: .
j_call: TRBJ2-7
cdr3_nt: TGTGCCATCAGTGGTATGGCCTACGAGCAGTACTTC
cdr3_aa: CAISGMAYEQYF

clone_size: .
v_call: TRBV7-3
d_call: TRBD2
j_call: TRBJ2-3
cdr3_nt: TGTGCCAGCAGCTTATCACGGGAGGGAGATACGCAGTATTTT
cdr3_aa: CASSLSREGDTQYF

clone_size: .
v_call: TRBV2
d_call: .
j_call: TRBJ2-5
cdr3_nt: TGTGCCAGCAGTGAACGTTTGCTGGAGACCCAGTACTTC
cdr3_aa: CASSERLLETQYF

clone_size: .
v_call: TRBV6-1
d_call: .
j_call: TRBJ1-4
cdr3_nt: TGTGCCAGCAGTGAATTCCAGGGGAAGGTAAATGAAAAACTGTTTTTT
cdr3_aa: CASSEFQGKVNEKLFF

clone_size: once
v_call: TRBV10-3
d_call: TRBD2
j_call: TRBJ2-5
cdr3_nt: TGTGCCTCTCGCCCCGGGACTAGCGGGATACGCGAGACCCAGTACTTC
cdr3_aa: CASRPGTSGIRETQYF

clone_size: once
v_call: TRBV18
d_call: .
j_call: TRBJ2-5
cdr3_nt: TGTGCCAGCGCTACGGGAGTCCAAGAGACCCAGTACTTC
cdr3_aa: CASATGVQETQYF

clone_size: .
v_call: TRBV20-1
d_call: .
j_call: TRBJ2-3
cdr3_nt: TGCAGTGCCCGACTATCGAGCACAGATACGCAGTATTTT
cdr3_aa: CSARLSSTDTQYF

clone_size: .
v_call: TRBV7-8
d_call: .
j_call: TRBJ2-5
cdr3_nt: TGTGCCAGCAGCCTCTCCACCAGGGTTTCGACAGGCCACCGCGGGACCCAGTACTTC
cdr3_aa: CASSLSTRVSTGHRGTQYF

clone_size: few
v_call: TRBV7-9
d_call: TRBD2
j_call: TRBJ2-1
cdr3_nt: TGTGCCAGCAGACGGAGGACTAGCGGGCAGCGAGGGTCCTACAATGAGCAGTTCTTC
cdr3_aa: CASRRRTSGQRGSYNEQFF

clone_size: .
v_call: TRBV20-1
d_call: .
j_call: TRBJ1-4
cdr3_nt: TGCAGTGCTAGAGGGCAGTACGAAGAAAAACTGTTTTTT
cdr3_aa: CSARGQYEEKLFF

clone_size: .
v_call: TRBV21-1
d_call: .
j_call: TRBJ2-1
cdr3_nt: TGTGCCAGCAGCAAAGAAAGGAATCGGCGGATAAGTTCCTACAATGAGCAGTTCTTC
cdr3_aa: CASSKERNRRISSYNEQFF

clone_size: .
v_call: TRBV19
d_call: TRBD1
j_call: TRBJ1-5
cdr3_nt: TGTGCCACCAGGGGGAGCGGACCGGTTAACAATCAGCCCCAGCATTTT
cdr3_aa: CATRGSGPVNNQPQHF

clone_size: medium-sized
v_call: TRBV19
d_call: TRBD1
j_call: TRBJ1-5
cdr3_nt: TGTGCCAGTAGTATCCGGGACAGGGGGGGCAATCAGCCCCAGCATTTT
cdr3_aa: CASSIRDRGGNQPQHF

clone_size: .
v_call: TRBV5-1
d_call: TRBD2
j_call: TRBJ2-1
cdr3_nt: TGCGCCAGCAGCTTGGTCGCCACTAGCGGCAATGAGCAGTTCTTC
cdr3_aa: CASSLVATSGNEQFF

clone_size: few
v_call: TRBV28
d_call: TRBD1
j_call: TRBJ2-5
cdr3_nt: TGTGCCAGCAGTTCCGGACAGGTTGCGGTGACCCAGTACTTC
cdr3_aa: CASSSGQVAVTQYF

clone_size: .
v_call: TRBV7-8
d_call: .
j_call: TRBJ2-1
cdr3_nt: TGTGCCAGCAGCTTAGCCTACAAACCCTCTAGAAGCAATGAGCAGTTCTTC
cdr3_aa: CASSLAYKPSRSNEQFF

clone_size: few
v_call: TRBV6-5
d_call: .
j_call: TRBJ2-5
cdr3_nt: TGTGCCAGCAGTTACTCAAGTGGCCAAGAGACCCAGTACTTC
cdr3_aa: CASSYSSGQETQYF

clone_size: once
v_call: TRBV28
d_call: .
j_call: TRBJ1-1
cdr3_nt: TGTGCCAGCTTCGATAGAGCTGAAGCTTTCTTT
cdr3_aa: CASFDRAEAFF

clone_size: .
v_call: TRBV12-3/TRBV12-4
d_call: .
j_call: TRBJ2-2
cdr3_nt: TGTGCCAGCATCCTTTACACCGGGGAGCTGTTTTTT
cdr3_aa: CASILYTGELFF

clone_size: few
v_call: TRBV20-1
d_call: TRBD2
j_call: TRBJ2-3
cdr3_nt: TGCAGTGCCCCGGGGGGAGCTAGCACAGATACGCAGTATTTT
cdr3_aa: CSAPGGASTDTQYF

clone_size: .
v_call: TRBV6-1
d_call: .
j_call: TRBJ2-3
cdr3_nt: TGTGCCAGCAGTGAGGTGACCCGCACAGATACGCAGTATTTT
cdr3_aa: CASSEVTRTDTQYF

clone_size: .
v_call: TRBV27
d_call: TRBD2
j_call: TRBJ2-5
cdr3_nt: TGTGCCAGCGGGAGGGCCGGGGCGGGACAAGAGACCCAGTACTTC
cdr3_aa: CASGRAGAGQETQYF

clone_size: once
v_call: TRBV20-1
d_call: TRBD2
j_call: TRBJ2-3
cdr3_nt: TGCAGTGCTAGAGAGAATAGCGGGAGGTTGGTTGTTACGCAGTATTTT
cdr3_aa: CSARENSGRLVVTQYF

clone_size: .
v_call: TRBV5-1
d_call: TRBD2
j_call: TRBJ2-1
cdr3_nt: TGCGCCTACCCAACTAGCGGGACACCCAATGAGCAGTTCTTC
cdr3_aa: CAYPTSGTPNEQFF

clone_size: .
v_call: TRBV6-1
d_call: .
j_call: TRBJ2-3
cdr3_nt: TGTGCCAGCAGCAACGTCGGTTTGGGGGTGTCGGCAGATACGCAGTATTTT
cdr3_aa: CASSNVGLGVSADTQYF

clone_size: .
v_call: TRBV20-1
d_call: .
j_call: TRBJ2-4
cdr3_nt: TGCAGTGCTGAAGGAGGGGGGGGAAACATTCAGTACTTC
cdr3_aa: CSAEGGGGNIQYF

clone_size: .
v_call: TRBV7-9
d_call: .
j_call: TRBJ2-7
cdr3_nt: TGTGCCAGCAGCTACGGGGACTCGCCGTTCGGCGAGCAGTACTTC
cdr3_aa: CASSYGDSPFGEQYF

clone_size: few
v_call: TRBV20-1
d_call: .
j_call: TRBJ1-3
cdr3_nt: TGCAGTGCCTTGGCACCGGACTCTGGAAACACCATATATTTT
cdr3_aa: CSALAPDSGNTIYF

clone_size: few
v_call: TRBV7-9
d_call: .
j_call: TRBJ1-6
cdr3_nt: TGTGCCAGCAGCTTAGATGGGCTCCACGTTTCACCCCTCCACTTT
cdr3_aa: CASSLDGLHVSPLHF

clone_size: few
v_call: TRBV20-1
d_call: .
j_call: TRBJ1-5
cdr3_nt: TGCAGTGCTAGAGACGCGACTGAGGGATATCAGCCCCAGCATTTT
cdr3_aa: CSARDATEGYQPQHF

clone_size: few
v_call: TRBV24-1
d_call: TRBD2
j_call: TRBJ2-1
cdr3_nt: TGTGCCACCAGTGCCCAGACTAGCGGGGTCTCCTACAATGAGCAGTTCTTC
cdr3_aa: CATSAQTSGVSYNEQFF

clone_size: .
v_call: TRBV19
d_call: .
j_call: TRBJ2-7
cdr3_nt: TGTGCCAGTAGTATAGACCGGGGCCTCTCCTACGAGCAGTACTTC
cdr3_aa: CASSIDRGLSYEQYF

clone_size: .
v_call: TRBV6-5
d_call: .
j_call: TRBJ1-3
cdr3_nt: TGTGCCAGCAGTTACGAGAGAAACACCATATATTTT
cdr3_aa: CASSYERNTIYF

clone_size: few
v_call: TRBV12-3/TRBV12-4
d_call: .
j_call: TRBJ1-2
cdr3_nt: TGTGCCAGCTGCCTGCCAGGTTATGGTGGCTACACCTTC
cdr3_aa: CASCLPGYGGYTF

clone_size: .
v_call: TRBV20-1
d_call: .
j_call: TRBJ2-1
cdr3_nt: TGCAGTGCTAAGGTTAACTCCTACAATGAGCAGTTCTTC
cdr3_aa: CSAKVNSYNEQFF

clone_size: few
v_call: TRBV7-9
d_call: .
j_call: TRBJ2-1
cdr3_nt: TGTGCCAGCAGCTTAGTAGCCAGCACACAGTTCTTC
cdr3_aa: CASSLVASTQFF

clone_size: .
v_call: TRBV19
d_call: TRBD2
j_call: TRBJ2-7
cdr3_nt: TGTGCCAGTAGCGATATAGCGGGAGGGGGAACCTACGAGCAGTACTTC
cdr3_aa: CASSDIAGGGTYEQYF

clone_size: few
v_call: TRBV20-1
d_call: .
j_call: TRBJ2-5
cdr3_nt: TGCAGTGCTAGAAGACCGAAAGAGACCCAGTACTTC
cdr3_aa: CSARRPKETQYF

clone_size: .
v_call: TRBV18
d_call: TRBD1
j_call: TRBJ1-6
cdr3_nt: TGTGCCAGCTCACCACGAGGGACAGGGAATTCACCCCTCCACTTT
cdr3_aa: CASSPRGTGNSPLHF

clone_size: .
v_call: TRBV10-3
d_call: .
j_call: TRBJ2-7
cdr3_nt: TGTGCCATCAGTGAGTCAGGCGGACTCACCTACGAGCAGTACTTC
cdr3_aa: CAISESGGLTYEQYF

clone_size: .
v_call: TRBV2
d_call: .
j_call: TRBJ1-4
cdr3_nt: TGTGCCAGCGGCGGATTTGAAAAACTGTTTTTT
cdr3_aa: CASGGFEKLFF